Listed below are T cell receptor beta chains from one sample, sequenced in a study of blood T cells in healthy people across ages. MiXCR, applied by TCRdb to the 5' RACE reads, yields one record per CDR3 protein. Of about 830,000 distinct CDR3 sequences detected, roughly 64% appear once; the ten largest clones hold over 20%. Sequences were obtained from blood. These receptors were taken from a man aged 25 to 45 in good health. Each CDR3 is given with its conserved first and last residue. The order of the fields is J gene, D gene, V gene, clone size, CDR3 DNA, CDR3 protein. The D gene is left open where the match is weak. Expanded clones get a size class; other rows say once, few or many, or leave the size out.

>TRBJ2-7|.|TRBV30|.
TGTGCCGGGAAGTCAGGGCACGAGCAGTACTTC
CAGKSGHEQYF
>TRBJ2-1|.|TRBV3-1|.
TGTGCCAGCAGCCCATACAGCTGGGATGAGCAGTTCTTC
CASSPYSWDEQFF
>TRBJ2-3|TRBD2|TRBV9|once
TGTGCCAGCAGTCGGGACTACGCAGATACGCAGTATTTT
CASSRDYADTQYF
>TRBJ2-1|TRBD2|TRBV6-1|.
TGTGCCAGCAGCCCCGGTTGTAGCGGGAGGCCTGAGCAGTTCTTC
CASSPGCSGRPEQFF
>TRBJ1-6|TRBD1|TRBV6-5|.
TGTGCCAGCAGCATCGACAGGGTCGGTTCACCCCTCCACTTT
CASSIDRVGSPLHF
>TRBJ2-7|TRBD1|TRBV4-3|.
TGCGCCAGCAGCCAAGACCGGGACAGAGGATACGAGCAGTACTTC
CASSQDRDRGYEQYF
>TRBJ2-3|TRBD2|TRBV7-2|.
TGTGCCAGCAGCTTTAACAGCGGGGGGCGGGATACGCAGTATTTT
CASSFNSGGRDTQYF
>TRBJ2-5|TRBD1|TRBV7-9|.
TGTGCCAGCAGCTTATGGACAGGGGGCTTGGAGACCCAGTACTTC
CASSLWTGGLETQYF
>TRBJ2-7|.|TRBV12-3/TRBV12-4|.
TGTGCCAGCAGTCCCGGGACGAGTCTTGGCGAGCAGTACTTC
CASSPGTSLGEQYF
>TRBJ1-2|.|TRBV5-5|.
TGTGCCAGCAGCTCACTCTCTGCAGGGGACTATGGCTACACCTTC
CASSSLSAGDYGYTF
>TRBJ2-5|.|TRBV28|.
TGTGCCAGCAGCGACCGGGGACCACCGGAGGAGCAGTACTTC
CASSDRGPPEEQYF
>TRBJ2-5|.|TRBV11-1|.
TGTGCCAGCAGCTTAGAGAGGATGGCGGAGACCCAGTACTTC
CASSLERMAETQYF
>TRBJ2-7|.|TRBV25-1|.
TGTGCCAGCAGTGAATTTGAACAGAGCCCCTACGAGCAGTACTTC
CASSEFEQSPYEQYF
>TRBJ2-2|.|TRBV27|.
TGTGCCAGCAGTTACAACACCGGGGAGCTGTTTTTT
CASSYNTGELFF
>TRBJ2-5|TRBD1|TRBV5-1|.
TGCGCCAGCAGCGGGGGGACAGGCCGACGAGAGACCCAGTACTTC
CASSGGTGRRETQYF
>TRBJ2-6|.|TRBV12-5|few
TGTGCTAGTGGTTTTGGAGGACACCTGAACGTCCTGACTTTC
CASGFGGHLNVLTF
>TRBJ1-2|.|TRBV15|few
TGTGCCACCAGCGGTAGGACAGCTTTAGGTGAAGGCTACACCTTC
CATSGRTALGEGYTF
>TRBJ2-3|TRBD2|TRBV25-1|.
TGTGCCAGCAGTGATCGACGGGAGGGCATCGATACGCAGTATTTT
CASSDRREGIDTQYF
>TRBJ2-6|.|TRBV11-1|few
TGTGCCAGCAGCCCCAGCTACAAAAAGGGTGCTGGGGCCAACGTCCTGACTTTC
CASSPSYKKGAGANVLTF
>TRBJ2-1|.|TRBV9|.
TGTGCCAGCAGCTCCAGCGGGTCACGGGGCAATGAGCAGTTCTTC
CASSSSGSRGNEQFF
>TRBJ2-3|TRBD2|TRBV20-1|.
TGCAGTGCTAGAGGAGTTCTAGCGGGAGGGCCCCGCACAGATACGCAGTATTTT
CSARGVLAGGPRTDTQYF
>TRBJ2-4|.|TRBV7-2|few
TGTGCCAGCAGCTGGGGACGGAGGGAAAACATTCAGTACTTC
CASSWGRRENIQYF
>TRBJ2-7|TRBD2|TRBV29-1|few
TGCAGCGTTTCCCGGGGGAGCGGGAAGGCCGAGCAGTACTTC
CSVSRGSGKAEQYF
>TRBJ2-7|.|TRBV7-6|.
TGTGCCAACAGCCCCCTCGAGGCCCCCTATTACGAGCAGTACTTC
CANSPLEAPYYEQYF
>TRBJ2-3|TRBD2|TRBV10-2|.
TGCGCCAGCACATGGGGGGGTTCTGCAGATACGCAGTATTTT
CASTWGGSADTQYF
>TRBJ2-1|.|TRBV5-1|.
TGCGCCAGCAGCTTGCGCGCGGTCCTCAACAATGAGCAGTTCTTC
CASSLRAVLNNEQFF
>TRBJ2-1|TRBD2|TRBV25-1|.
TGTGCCAGCAGTGAAAAGGCGGGAGGTTTGGGTGAGCAGTTCTTC
CASSEKAGGLGEQFF
>TRBJ2-5|TRBD2|TRBV20-1|.
TGCAGTGCTAGAGATTGGGTTAGCGGGGTGAGAGAGACCCAGTACTTC
CSARDWVSGVRETQYF
>TRBJ1-1|.|TRBV10-3|.
TGTGCCATCAGCTTAGCGGTGGGGGCAAACACTGAAGCTTTCTTT
CAISLAVGANTEAFF
>TRBJ2-6|.|TRBV9|.
TGTGCCAGCAGCCCCGAACCTGGCACTGGGGCCAACGTCCTGACTTTC
CASSPEPGTGANVLTF
>TRBJ1-2|.|TRBV12-5|.
TGTGCTAGTGGCAAAGGTCAGGGAGTTTATGGCTACACCTTC
CASGKGQGVYGYTF
>TRBJ2-7|TRBD2|TRBV7-2|many
TGTGCCAGCAGCTTAGTGGCGGGAGGGGCCTACGAGCAGTACTTC
CASSLVAGGAYEQYF
>TRBJ2-4|.|TRBV7-8|.
TGTGCCAGCAGCTTAACGTCGGATGGAAACATTCAGTACTTC
CASSLTSDGNIQYF
>TRBJ2-7|TRBD2|TRBV6-6|.
TGTGCCAGCAGCCCTCTAGCGGGAGGGCCGGGAGAGCAGTACTTC
CASSPLAGGPGEQYF
>TRBJ2-3|.|TRBV4-3|.
TGCGCCAGCAGCCCCGGGATTTTTTTTTCGCGGGGCACAGATACGCAGTATTTT
CASSPGIFFSRGTDTQYF
>TRBJ1-2|.|TRBV7-9|.
TGTGCCAGATCCCCTGATGGCTACACCTTC
CARSPDGYTF
>TRBJ2-5|.|TRBV4-3|few
TGCGCCAGCAGTCGTTCCGGGGCTGAGACCCAGTACTTC
CASSRSGAETQYF
>TRBJ2-5|TRBD1|TRBV5-5|.
TGTGCCAGCAACCGACCGCCGGACAGGGGATGGGAGACCCAGTACTTC
CASNRPPDRGWETQYF
>TRBJ2-5|.|TRBV3-1|few
TGTGCCAGCAGCCTTAACCGGGACGGACAAGAGACCCAGTACTTC
CASSLNRDGQETQYF
>TRBJ1-2|.|TRBV10-3|.
TGTGCCGCACAGGGCAATAACTATGGCTACACCTTC
CAAQGNNYGYTF
>TRBJ2-1|.|TRBV7-2|.
TGTGCCAGCAGCTTATTGGATGGGGGGAATGAGCAGTTCTTC
CASSLLDGGNEQFF
>TRBJ2-7|.|TRBV7-2|once
TGTGCCAGCAGCGAGGGACTCCTGCCCTACGAGCAGTACTTC
CASSEGLLPYEQYF
>TRBJ2-3|TRBD1|TRBV28|.
TGTGCCAGCAGTTTGCCGGGACAGGGGACCACAGATACGCAGTATTTT
CASSLPGQGTTDTQYF
>TRBJ2-3|.|TRBV4-2|many
TGTGCCAGCAGCCAAGTGGGAGATACGCAGTATTTT
CASSQVGDTQYF
>TRBJ2-5|.|TRBV7-2|.
TGTGCCAGCAGCTTATCTTCGGCGGGCCACGTGGGTCTGACCCAGTACTTC
CASSLSSAGHVGLTQYF
>TRBJ2-1|.|TRBV20-1|few
TGCAGTTCACGAGGAGCGTTCGGGTACAATGAGCAGTTCTTC
CSSRGAFGYNEQFF
>TRBJ2-3|.|TRBV9|.
TGTGCCAGCAGCGTAGGCCCTGTAGGGCTTGGGAGTACGCAGTATTTT
CASSVGPVGLGSTQYF
>TRBJ2-1|.|TRBV27|.
TGTGCCAGCACTTTTACGGGACAGCGGGGGTACAATGAGCAGTTCTTC
CASTFTGQRGYNEQFF
>TRBJ2-1|TRBD2|TRBV20-1|.
TGCAGTGCCCCGGGACTAGCGGGAGATCAGCAGTTCTTC
CSAPGLAGDQQFF
>TRBJ1-4|.|TRBV29-1|.
TGCAGCGTTGACGATCTGGGTAGTAATGAAAAACTGTTTTTT
CSVDDLGSNEKLFF
>TRBJ1-2|.|TRBV3-1|once
TGTGCCAGCAGCCAAGGAGGTGGGGTTCACCACTATGGCTACACCTTC
CASSQGGGVHHYGYTF
>TRBJ2-7|.|TRBV20-1|.
TGCAGTGCTAGTATGGTCGGGTTTCAGCAGTACTTC
CSASMVGFQQYF
>TRBJ2-7|TRBD1|TRBV7-9|.
TGTGCCAGCAGCTTGGCCGGGACAGTGACCTACGAGCAGTACTTC
CASSLAGTVTYEQYF
>TRBJ2-7|.|TRBV12-3/TRBV12-4|few
TGTGCCAGCAGCTGGGCCTACGAGCAGTACTTC
CASSWAYEQYF
>TRBJ2-3|TRBD2|TRBV20-1|.
TGCAGTGCTAGGCTCGGCGGGGGAGGAAATACGCAGTATTTT
CSARLGGGGNTQYF
>TRBJ2-1|.|TRBV6-1|.
TGTGCCAGCAAGGGGACTCTTAGAGTCGAGCAGTTCTTC
CASKGTLRVEQFF